Shown below are 16 T cell receptor beta chains from a single sample sequenced in a study of CD8 T cells in Susac syndrome. A quantity of roughly 0.5 to 1 ug RNA underwent reverse transcription using random hexamers. TCRdb re-called the immunoSEQ multiplex PCR reads with MiXCR, one entry per CDR3 protein. This repertoire shows under 150,000 distinct CDR3 sequences, 90% to 95% found once; its top ten account for around 0.12%. Sequences were obtained from CD4+ T cells from PBMCs. These receptors all come from a human donor with multiple sclerosis.

The gene calls are TRBV7-9 and TRBJ1-1; D may be TRBD1 (6 bases). CDR1 is SEHNR and CDR2 is FQNEAQ in the germline V gene (reference sequence). The CDR3 runs to 14 residues. Trimming removed 5 bases from V and 5 bases from J, with 15 bases in between. Written as DNA, the CDR3 is TGTGCCAGCAGCACCTCTACAGGGAGGACTGAAGCTTTCTTT. Amino acid sequence: CASSTSTGRTEAFF. Together with reference TRBV7-9 and TRBJ1-1, the CDR3 gives the full variable domain: DTGVSQNPRHKITKRGQNVTFRCDPISEHNRLYWYRQTLGQGPEFLTYFQNEAQLEKSRLLSDRFSAERPKGSFSTLEIQRTEQGDSAMYLCASSTSTGRTEAFFGQGTRLTVV.

This clonotype was counted a single time. The chain has TRBV4-3 and TRBJ2-4, with a weak D call TRBD2 (5 bases). CDR1 and CDR2 from the germline V gene are LGHNA and YSLEER. The CDR3 covers 19 residues. V was clipped by 0 bases and J by 0 bases, with 18 bases between them. The CDR3 loop is CASSQELPDSAAAKNIQYF. In nucleotides, the CDR3 is TGCGCCAGCAGCCAAGAGTTACCGGATAGCGCCGCAGCCAAAAACATTCAGTACTTC.

The rearrangement links TRBV9 to TRBJ1-1; the D is unclear. V lost 2 bases and J 1 base, leaving 9 bases between the germline ends. Germline V CDR1 and CDR2: SGDLS, YYNGEE. This CDR3 region has 14 residues. The CDR3 region is CASSVDPQNTEAFF. In nucleotides, the CDR3 is TGTGCCAGCAGCGTCGACCCTCAGAACACTGAAGCTTTCTTT.

This chain joins TRBV2 and TRBJ2-7; the D gene could be TRBD1 or TRBD2 (5 bases each). Trimming shortened V by 10 bases and J by 2 bases, and 15 bases separated the two germline ends. Germline assignment: CDR1 SNHLY and CDR2 FYNNEI. The CDR3 spans 13 residues. The CDR3 sequence is CATTRDAAYEQYF. CDR3 bases: TGTGCCACTACTCGGGACGCCGCCTACGAGCAGTACTTC.

This clonotype was observed a single time. The rearrangement uses TRBV6-6 and TRBJ2-7; D unclear. Per the germline V gene, CDR1 is MNHNY and CDR2 is SVGAGI (reference sequence). CDR3 size: 12 residues. V was trimmed by 0 bases and J by 9 bases, leaving 9 bases between them. In DNA, the CDR3 is TGTGCCAGCAGTTACTCGAGAGTGGTGCAGTACTTC. This codes for CASSYSRVVQYF.

The chain employs TRBV7-2 and TRBJ1-5; TRBD1 matches at 7 bases. There are 15 residues in the CDR3. The ends lost 5 bases at V and 1 base at J; junction bases unmatched: 5. CDR1 and CDR2 from the germline V gene are SGHTA and FQGNSA. The CDR3 nucleotides read TGTGCCAGCAGCGCACAGGGGACCAGCAATCAGCCCCAGCATTTT. Translation: CASSAQGTSNQPQHF.

The chain joins TRBV5-4 to TRBJ2-5; the match to TRBD2 covers 11 bases. Germline V lookup: CDR1 SGHNT, CDR2 YYREEE (reference sequence). The J segment lost 5 bases and the V segment lost 0 bases, leaving 6 bases of the junction unmatched. CDR3 length: 16 residues. The CDR3, as DNA: TGTGCCAGCAGCTTGGTGGGACTAGCGGACGCGGAGACCCAGTACTTC. It translates to CASSLVGLADAETQYF.

V and J are TRBV5-1 and TRBJ1-1; D is undetermined. The germline V gene has CDR1 SGHRS and CDR2 YFSETQ. This CDR3 contains 14 residues. V lost 3 bases and J lost 0, with 9 bases in between. The CDR3 spells CASSSADLNTEAFF. The CDR3 nucleotides read TGCGCCAGCAGCTCCGCAGACCTGAACACTGAAGCTTTCTTT.

The chain is built from TRBV5-1 and TRBJ1-5; 7 bases match TRBD1. CDR3 length: 14 amino acids. Germline V gene lookup returns CDR1 SGHRS and CDR2 YFSETQ. J lost 9 bases, V lost 4 bases, and 10 bases had no gene match. The CDR3 DNA is TGCGCCAGCAGCCAACGACAGGGCGAAGCGCCCCAGCATTTT. Amino acids: CASSQRQGEAPQHF. Based on the CDR3 plus reference TRBV5-1 and TRBJ1-5, the full variable domain is KAGVTQTPRYLIKTRGQQVTLSCSPISGHRSVSWYQQTPGQGLQFLFEYFSETQRNKGNFPGRFSGRQFSNSRSEMNVSTLELGDSALYLCASSQRQGEAPQHFGDGTRLSIL.

The J gene is TRBJ1-2, the V gene TRBV18; perhaps TRBD1 as D (6 bases). Germline CDR1 and CDR2: KGHSH and LQKENI. V lost 2 bases and J 4 bases, leaving 8 bases between the germline ends. The CDR3 runs 13 residues. The CDR3, as DNA: TGTGCCAGCTCACCAAACAGGGCCTATGGCTACACCTTC. This gives the protein CASSPNRAYGYTF.

This clonotype occurred once. The V gene is TRBV5-1, the J gene TRBJ2-1, with 10 nucleotides matching TRBD1. CDR1 and CDR2 (germline): SGHRS, YFSETQ. The CDR3 extends over 16 amino acids. V gave up 1 base and J gave up 6 bases; unmatched junction bases: 7. CDR3 protein: CASSLYWDRGFNEQFF. The CDR3 coding sequence is TGCGCCAGCAGCTTGTATTGGGACAGGGGATTCAATGAGCAGTTCTTC.

The rearrangement joins TRBV9 to TRBJ1-1; a weak D match, TRBD1 (5 bases). The CDR3 consists of 16 residues. V was shortened by 4 bases and J by 4 bases, with 20 bases between the two germline ends. Germline CDR1 and CDR2: SGDLS and YYNGEE. The CDR3 coding sequence is TGTGCCAGCAGCCCCCGAGTCGGGGGAATAGGCACTGAAGCTTTCTTT. Its protein is CASSPRVGGIGTEAFF.

The chain uses TRBV30 and TRBJ1-3; no definite D call. The V gene lost 0 bases and the J gene lost 0 bases, with 3 bases spanning the gap. Per the germline V gene, CDR1 is GTSNPN and CDR2 is SVGIG (reference sequence). The CDR3 extends over 13 amino acids. For the CDR3, the DNA is TGTGCCTGGAGTGTAGACTCTGGAAACACCATATATTTT. Protein sequence: CAWSVDSGNTIYF.

This chain links TRBV6-1 with TRBJ1-5, with 8 bases that match TRBD1. The CDR3 is made up of 15 amino acids. Germline V gene sequence: CDR1 MNHNS, CDR2 SASEGT. V dropped 4 bases and J dropped 2; count of bases not matched to a gene: 4. Here the CDR3 reads CASSVPGQGNQPQHF. As DNA, the CDR3 is TGTGCCAGCAGTGTACCGGGACAGGGCAATCAGCCCCAGCATTTT.

The V and J genes are TRBV12-3 or TRBV12-4 and TRBJ1-3; tentatively, D is TRBD1 (6 bases). The CDR3 is 16 amino acids. Trimming shortened V by 7 bases and J by 0 bases, and 16 bases separated the two germline ends. The CDR3 spells CASKGVTPYSGNTIYF. The CDR3 DNA sequence: TGTGCCAGCAAGGGGGTTACCCCCTACTCTGGAAACACCATATATTTT.

The chain uses TRBV5-1 and TRBJ1-4; possible D gene TRBD1, 5 bases. V lost 4 bases and J lost 4, with 14 bases in between. CDR3 length: 15 amino acids. Germline CDR1 is SGHRS and CDR2 is YFSETQ. The CDR3: CASSRFTGDNEKLFF. CDR3 DNA: TGCGCCAGCAGCAGATTTACGGGGGATAATGAAAAACTGTTTTTT.